This entry lists 27 T cell receptor beta chains sequenced from one sample in a study of blood T cell repertoires in COVID-19. Sequencing was performed with immunoSEQ multiplex PCR; in TCRdb, only in-frame clones are kept and a portion is missing. The sample has approximately 200,000 clones, around 90% seen once; the top ten hold approximately 2.4%. The sample was PBMCs or T cells enriched from blood (not recorded which). The receptor set was obtained from a woman in her twenties or thirties who had recovered from COVID-19.

Here the CDR3 DNA reads TGTGCCAGCAGCGCCCAGGGGAATCGAGGCTACACCTTC. Its protein is CASSAQGNRGYTF. The J gene is TRBJ1-2, the V gene TRBV9, with a possible D match to TRBD1 (6 bases). There are 13 residues in the CDR3. Germline CDR1 reads SGDLS; CDR2 reads YYNGEE. Trimming stripped 3 bases from V and 8 bases from J, with 14 bases between.

The chain has TRBV5-1 and TRBJ2-5; 9 nucleotides line up with TRBD1. The V and J ends lost 4 bases and 7 bases, in that order; junction bases with no gene match: 14. The CDR3 has 16 amino acids. Germline values: CDR1 SGHRS, CDR2 YFSETQ. This CDR3 is CASSLRSDRGVGTQYF. In DNA, the CDR3 is TGCGCCAGCAGCCTCCGTTCGGACAGGGGTGTTGGGACCCAGTACTTC.

V gene TRBV20-1 combines with J gene TRBJ2-5, with D uncertain. The V gene's germline CDR1 is DFQATT and CDR2 SNEGSKA (reference sequence). This CDR3 contains 11 residues. V lost 5 bases and J 5 bases, leaving 9 bases between the germline ends. As DNA, the CDR3 is TGCAGTGCTTCTTCGGTGGAGACCCAGTACTTC. This codes for CSASSVETQYF.

V and J are TRBV7-2 and TRBJ1-1; D not certain. The CDR3 totals 15 residues. V lost 1 base to trimming and J lost 6 bases, with 15 bases between them. Per germline, CDR1 SGHTA and CDR2 FQGNSA. CDR3 protein: CASSLDVADRAEAFF. CDR3 DNA sequence: TGTGCCAGCAGCTTAGACGTCGCCGATCGAGCTGAAGCTTTCTTT.

The chain joins TRBV11-3 to TRBJ2-7; the D gene is possibly TRBD1 (5 bases). Germline V gives CDR1 SGHNT, CDR2 YENEEA. The CDR3 runs 14 residues. With 6 bases removed from V and 3 bases from J, the gap between germline ends came to 15 bases. CDR3 in DNA: TGTGCCAGCAGAAAAAACATAGGGGTCTACGAGCAGTACTTC. The encoded protein is CASRKNIGVYEQYF.

The V call is TRBV28, the J call TRBJ2-7; 8 positions agree with TRBD2. CDR3 length: 15 residues. V was clipped by 2 bases and J by 1 base; unmatched bases: 4. Germline V gene data show CDR1 as MDHEN and CDR2 as SYDVKM. In DNA, the CDR3 is TGTGCCAGCAGTTTACCGGGACTAGGTTCCTACGAGCAGTACTTC. Protein sequence: CASSLPGLGSYEQYF.

This rearrangement joins TRBV16 to TRBJ1-3, with 7 bases matching TRBD1. The CDR3 contains 16 residues. Germline V gives CDR1 KGHSY, CDR2 FQNENV. Trimming removed 5 bases from V and 0 bases from J; junction bases left unmatched: 7. Here the CDR3 reads CASSITGATSGNTIYF. The CDR3 DNA reads as TGTGCCAGCAGCATCACAGGGGCCACCTCTGGAAACACCATATATTTT.

The CDR3 loop reads CASSGGNSNTEAFF. The DNA of the CDR3 is TGTGCCAGCAGCGGGGGCAACTCGAACACTGAAGCTTTCTTT. The V gene is TRBV9, the J gene TRBJ1-1; D might be TRBD1 (5 bases). The V and J ends lost 3 bases and 1 base respectively, with 10 bases between them. Germline V gene lookup returns CDR1 SGDLS and CDR2 YYNGEE. The CDR3 is made up of 14 amino acids.

The chain joins TRBV11-3 to TRBJ1-2; maybe TRBD1 (5 bases). CDR3 size: 13 residues. In germline, CDR1 is SGHNT, CDR2 YENEEA. V was trimmed by 5 bases and J by 3 bases, leaving 10 bases between them. As DNA, the CDR3 is TGTGCCAGCAGCGTGGCGGGGGACTATGGCTACACCTTC. Translation gives CASSVAGDYGYTF.

A few counts support this clone. This chain uses TRBV30 with TRBJ1-1; TRBD1 matches at 8 bases. The CDR3 has 14 amino acids. V shed 1 base, J shed 5 bases, and the junction held 6 bases outside the gene matches. Germline V gene sequence: CDR1 GTSNPN, CDR2 SVGIG (reference sequence). The CDR3 here is CAWSAPGGATEAFF. The CDR3, as DNA: TGTGCCTGGAGTGCTCCAGGGGGCGCGACTGAAGCTTTCTTT.

This clone has a single count. V usage is TRBV15 and J usage is TRBJ2-3, with a possible D match to TRBD2 (6 bases). This CDR3 is 17 amino acids long. V lost 0 bases, J lost 0 bases, and 13 bases lay in between. Germline V gene data show CDR1 as LNHNV and CDR2 as YYDKDF (reference sequence). The CDR3 reads CATSREGLAPSTDTQYF. CDR3 coding DNA: TGTGCCACCAGCAGAGAGGGCCTAGCGCCGAGCACAGATACGCAGTATTTT.

The chain carries TRBV20-1 and TRBJ1-2; D not certain. The ends were cut back, 6 bases at V and 5 bases at J, with 7 bases in the middle. This CDR3 is 10 amino acids long. The germline V gene encodes CDR1 DFQATT and CDR2 SNEGSKA (reference sequence). The CDR3 loop is CSAASYGYTF. The CDR3 nucleotides are TGCAGTGCCGCCAGTTATGGCTACACCTTC.

The chain is built from TRBV7-2 and TRBJ2-1, with TRBD2 identical over 10 bases. Trimming took 1 base from V and 9 from J; bases not matched to a gene: 6. The CDR3 consists of 15 residues. Germline V gene lookup returns CDR1 SGHTA and CDR2 FQGNSA. This CDR3 reads CASSLGLAGVGEQFF. The CDR3 DNA sequence: TGTGCCAGCAGCTTAGGTCTAGCGGGGGTGGGTGAGCAGTTCTTC.

The chain links TRBV6-2 or TRBV6-3 to TRBJ1-1, with 9 bases matching TRBD1. CDR3 length: 15 amino acids. Germline V lookup: CDR1 MNHEY, CDR2 SVGEGT. With V trimmed by 4 bases and J by 11 bases, 14 bases remained unmatched. The CDR3 nucleotides read TGTGCCAGCAGTTCCCCCGGACAGGGGAGACTTCCCGCTTTCTTT. Protein: CASSSPGQGRLPAFF.

The chain joins TRBV6-2 or TRBV6-3 to TRBJ1-4; the D gene is possibly TRBD1 (5 bases). This CDR3 is 16 amino acids long. Trimming shortened V by 0 bases and J by 0 bases, and 8 bases separated the two germline ends. Germline V gives CDR1 MNHEY, CDR2 SVGEGT. The CDR3 spells CASSYSSGATNEKLFF. CDR3 nucleotide sequence: TGTGCCAGCAGTTACTCGTCGGGGGCAACTAATGAAAAACTGTTTTTT.

The rearrangement joins TRBV9 to TRBJ1-5; D unresolved. Trimming cost V 2 bases and J 0 bases, with 9 bases left between them. Germline lookup yields CDR1 SGDLS and CDR2 YYNGEE. The CDR3 is made up of 15 amino acids. CDR3 sequence (DNA): TGTGCCAGCAGCGTCTGGGAGGATAGCAATCAGCCCCAGCATTTT. Its protein is CASSVWEDSNQPQHF.

With respect to this clone: The sample holds other DNA sequences that translate to the same CDR3. The chain uses TRBV7-9 and TRBJ1-5; no definite D call. Germline V gene sequence: CDR1 SEHNR, CDR2 FQNEAQ (reference sequence). This CDR3 is 14 amino acids long. V gave up 9 bases and J gave up 6 bases, with 18 bases separating them. The CDR3 spells CASSPSGEGQPQHF. The DNA for the CDR3 is TGTGCCAGTAGCCCTAGCGGGGAGGGTCAGCCCCAGCATTTT. Together with reference TRBV7-9 and TRBJ1-5, the CDR3 gives the full variable domain: DTGVSQNPRHKITKRGQNVTFRCDPISEHNRLYWYRQTLGQGPEFLTYFQNEAQLEKSRLLSDRFSAERPKGSFSTLEIQRTEQGDSAMYLCASSPSGEGQPQHFGDGTRLSIL.

This clone was counted a single time. This rearrangement joins TRBV6-5 to TRBJ1-1; no clear D gene. Germline CDR1 and CDR2: MNHEY and SVGAGI. The CDR3 runs 14 residues. The ends were cut back, 7 bases at V and 9 bases at J, with 21 bases in the middle. The CDR3 is CASTTSPQPRKAFF. The CDR3 nucleotides are TGTGCCAGCACCACAAGTCCCCAGCCTAGAAAAGCTTTCTTT.

This chain uses TRBV6-1 with TRBJ2-7; weak D call: TRBD1 (6 bases). V lost 2 bases and J lost 5, with 19 bases in between. Germline V gives CDR1 MNHNS, CDR2 SASEGT. This CDR3 region has 16 residues. Here the CDR3 reads CASSEMGATPFDEQYF. The CDR3 nucleotides are TGTGCCAGCAGTGAAATGGGGGCCACCCCGTTCGACGAGCAGTACTTC.

The rearrangement joins TRBV3-1 (or the pseudogene TRBV3-2) to TRBJ1-6; a weak D match, TRBD1 (5 bases). V was clipped by 2 bases and J by 7 bases, with 6 bases between them. Germline V lookup: CDR1 LGHDT, CDR2 YNNKEL (reference sequence). CDR3 length: 13 residues. CDR3 DNA: TGTGCCAGCAGCCAACAGGGAAATTCACCCCTCCACTTT. It codes for CASSQQGNSPLHF.

This chain uses TRBV25-1 with TRBJ1-1; D might be TRBD1 (5 bases). Germline CDR1 and CDR2: MGHDK and SYGVNS. This CDR3 contains 13 residues. The V gene lost 7 bases and the J gene lost 1 base, with 10 bases spanning the gap. The DNA for the CDR3 is TGTGCCAGCAAGGGCAGGGAGAACACTGAAGCTTTCTTT. Amino acids: CASKGRENTEAFF.

For the CDR3, the DNA is TGTGCCAGCAGCTTCCCCTCAGGGGGAGGCTACACCTTC. Translating gives CASSFPSGGGYTF. The chain employs TRBV21-1 and TRBJ1-2; TRBD1 is the table's D call, not checked against the DNA. TRBV21-1 is tagged as a pseudogene. This CDR3 spans 13 amino acids.

V gene TRBV20-1 combines with J gene TRBJ2-2; perhaps TRBD2 as D (5 bases). This CDR3 is 13 amino acids long. Germline lookup yields CDR1 DFQATT and CDR2 SNEGSKA (reference sequence). Trimming stripped 3 bases from V and 3 bases from J, with 8 bases between. The CDR3 spells CSASTGDTGELFF. For the CDR3, the DNA is TGCAGTGCTAGTACCGGGGACACCGGGGAGCTGTTTTTT.

This chain uses TRBV4-1 with TRBJ2-7, with a weak D call TRBD2 (6 bases). The ends were cut back, 1 base at V and 5 bases at J, with 9 bases in the middle. The germline V gene has CDR1 MGHRA and CDR2 YSYEKL. The CDR3 has 13 residues. Written as DNA, the CDR3 is TGCGCCAGCAGCCAAGTCGGGGGTGACGAGCAGTACTTC. It is translated as CASSQVGGDEQYF.

The gene calls are TRBV5-1 and TRBJ1-2; no reliable D call. The CDR3 runs 15 residues. Germline V lookup: CDR1 SGHRS, CDR2 YFSETQ. Trimming pared 4 bases from V and 7 bases from J, leaving 20 bases between. The CDR3 nucleotides are TGCGCCAGCAGCACGCTCCCCCCAGGCGAAGGTGGCTACACCTTC. Protein: CASSTLPPGEGGYTF.

The V call is TRBV7-9, the J call TRBJ2-1, with 11 nucleotides matching TRBD2. The CDR3 loop spans 15 amino acids. Germline V gene lookup returns CDR1 SEHNR and CDR2 FQNEAQ (reference sequence). The V gene end was trimmed by 3 bases and the J gene end by 2 bases; junction bases not matched to a gene: 0. DNA for the CDR3: TGTGCCAGCAGCTTGACTAGCGGGGCCTACAATGAGCAGTTCTTC. This translates into CASSLTSGAYNEQFF.

V usage is TRBV7-2 and J usage is TRBJ2-5; 9 positions agree with TRBD2. There are 16 residues in the CDR3. Trimming cost V 5 bases and J 3 bases; bases outside gene matches: 10. The germline V gene has CDR1 SGHTA and CDR2 FQGNSA. DNA for the CDR3: TGTGCCAGCAGCCGGAGATTGACTAGCGGAGAAGAGACCCAGTACTTC. Translated: CASSRRLTSGEETQYF.